The 2 T cell receptor beta chains given below trace back to one sample, sequenced in a study of cytomegalovirus exposure and HLA in healthy donors. Produced via immunoSEQ multiplex PCR; TCRdb's table is partial and in-frame only. The sample has 90,000 or so clones, approximately 81% seen once. Sequencing was done on a sample of PBMCs. The receptors were sampled from a man aged 18 to 30 in good health and CMV-seropositive.

The rearrangement joins TRBV2 to TRBJ1-5; TRBD1 agrees at 7 bases. Germline V lookup: CDR1 SNHLY, CDR2 FYNNEI. J lost 5 bases, V lost 3 bases, and 4 bases had no gene match. This CDR3 spans 14 amino acids. The CDR3 loop reads CASSDLGGDQPQHF. The CDR3, as DNA: TGTGCCAGCAGTGATTTAGGGGGCGATCAGCCCCAGCATTTT.

V and J are TRBV6-1 and TRBJ2-7; 7 bases match TRBD1. This CDR3 contains 13 residues. Germline lookup yields CDR1 MNHNS and CDR2 SASEGT. J gave up 2 bases and V 3 bases, and 1 base lay outside the gene matches. CDR3 sequence: CASSEDRTYEQYF. CDR3 sequence (DNA): TGTGCCAGCAGTGAGGACAGGACCTACGAGCAGTACTTC.